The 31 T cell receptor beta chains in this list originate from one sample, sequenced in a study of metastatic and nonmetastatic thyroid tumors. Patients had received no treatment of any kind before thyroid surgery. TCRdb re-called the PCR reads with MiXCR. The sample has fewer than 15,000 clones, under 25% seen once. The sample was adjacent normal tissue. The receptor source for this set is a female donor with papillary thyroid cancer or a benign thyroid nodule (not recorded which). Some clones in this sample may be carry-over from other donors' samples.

The CDR3 loop reads CASSSSGGYGYTF. CDR3 coding DNA: TGCGCCAGCAGCTCGTCAGGGGGCTATGGCTACACCTTC. The V and J genes are TRBV5-1 and TRBJ1-2; 7 bases fit TRBD1. From germline, CDR1 is SGHRS and CDR2 YFSETQ. CDR3 length equals 13 residues. The junction had 3 bases not matched to a gene; V was cut back by 3 bases and J by 4 bases.

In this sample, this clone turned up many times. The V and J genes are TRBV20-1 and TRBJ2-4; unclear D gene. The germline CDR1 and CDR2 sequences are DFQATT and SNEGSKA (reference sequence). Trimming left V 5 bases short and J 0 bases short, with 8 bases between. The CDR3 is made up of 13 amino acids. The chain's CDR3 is CSASLLAKNIQYF. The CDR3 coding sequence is TGCAGTGCTTCCCTGCTAGCCAAAAACATTCAGTACTTC.

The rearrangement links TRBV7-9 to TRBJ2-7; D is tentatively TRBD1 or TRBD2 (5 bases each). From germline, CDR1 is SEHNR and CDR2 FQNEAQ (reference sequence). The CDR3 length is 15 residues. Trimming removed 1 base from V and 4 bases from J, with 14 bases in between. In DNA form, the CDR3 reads TGTGCCAGCAGCTTAGGAGGGACGCAGACATACGAGCAGTACTTC. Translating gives CASSLGGTQTYEQYF. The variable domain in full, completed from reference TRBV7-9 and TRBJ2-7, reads DTGVSQNPRHKITKRGQNVTFRCDPISEHNRLYWYRQTLGQGPEFLTYFQNEAQLEKSRLLSDRFSAERPKGSFSTLEIQRTEQGDSAMYLCASSLGGTQTYEQYFGPGTRLTVT.

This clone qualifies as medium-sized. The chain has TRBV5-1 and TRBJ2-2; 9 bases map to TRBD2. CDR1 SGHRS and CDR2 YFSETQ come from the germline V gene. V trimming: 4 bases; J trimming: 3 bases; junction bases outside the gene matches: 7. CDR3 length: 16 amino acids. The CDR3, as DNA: TGCGCCAGCAGCCGGGGAATAGCGGGGGACACCGGGGAGCTGTTTTTT. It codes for CASSRGIAGDTGELFF.

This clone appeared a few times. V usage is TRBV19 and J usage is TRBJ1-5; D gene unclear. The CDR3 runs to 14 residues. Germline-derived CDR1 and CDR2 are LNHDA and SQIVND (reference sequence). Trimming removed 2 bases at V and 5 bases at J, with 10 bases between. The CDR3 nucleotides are TGTGCCAGTAGTATAAGGAGGGCGGATCAGCCCCAGCATTTT. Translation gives CASSIRRADQPQHF.

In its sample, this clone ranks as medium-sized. The DNA of the CDR3 is TGTGCCAGCAGTGAAAACTTCATGGAGGGCTACACCTTC. Protein: CASSENFMEGYTF. The genes are TRBV6-1 and TRBJ1-2; D gene ambiguous. The V and J ends lost 2 bases and 8 bases respectively, with 12 bases between them. This CDR3 has 13 residues. From germline, CDR1 is MNHNS and CDR2 SASEGT.

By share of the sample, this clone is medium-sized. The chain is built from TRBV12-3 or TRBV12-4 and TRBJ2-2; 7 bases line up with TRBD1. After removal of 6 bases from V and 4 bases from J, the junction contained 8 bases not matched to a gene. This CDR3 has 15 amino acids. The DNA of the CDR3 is TGTGCCAGCAGACCTAGACAGGGTAGCACCGGGGAGCTGTTTTTT. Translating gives CASRPRQGSTGELFF.

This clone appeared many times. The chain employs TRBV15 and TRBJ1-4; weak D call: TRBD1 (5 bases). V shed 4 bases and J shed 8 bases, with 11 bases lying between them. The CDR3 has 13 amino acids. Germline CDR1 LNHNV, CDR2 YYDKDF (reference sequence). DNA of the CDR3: TGTGCCACCAGCAAGGGGAGGGACGAAAAACTGTTTTTT. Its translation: CATSKGRDEKLFF.

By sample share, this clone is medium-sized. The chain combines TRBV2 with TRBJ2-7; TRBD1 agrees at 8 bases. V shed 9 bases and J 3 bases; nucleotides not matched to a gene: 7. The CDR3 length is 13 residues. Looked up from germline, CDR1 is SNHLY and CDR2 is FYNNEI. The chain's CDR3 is CAREDRAGYEQYF. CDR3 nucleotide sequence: TGTGCCAGAGAGGACAGGGCAGGCTACGAGCAGTACTTC.

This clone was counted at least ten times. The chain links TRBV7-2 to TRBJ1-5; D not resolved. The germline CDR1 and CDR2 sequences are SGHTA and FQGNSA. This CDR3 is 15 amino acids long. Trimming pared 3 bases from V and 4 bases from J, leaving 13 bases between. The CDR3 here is CASSFWSRKNQPQHF. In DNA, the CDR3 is TGTGCCAGCAGCTTTTGGTCTCGGAAGAATCAGCCCCAGCATTTT.

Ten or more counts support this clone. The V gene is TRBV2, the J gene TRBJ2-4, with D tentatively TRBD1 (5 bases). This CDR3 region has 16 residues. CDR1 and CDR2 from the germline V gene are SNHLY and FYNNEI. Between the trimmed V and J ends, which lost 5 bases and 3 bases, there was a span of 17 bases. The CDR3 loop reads CASSPFQGASKNIQYF. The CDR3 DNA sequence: TGTGCCAGCAGTCCATTCCAAGGGGCTAGCAAAAACATTCAGTACTTC.

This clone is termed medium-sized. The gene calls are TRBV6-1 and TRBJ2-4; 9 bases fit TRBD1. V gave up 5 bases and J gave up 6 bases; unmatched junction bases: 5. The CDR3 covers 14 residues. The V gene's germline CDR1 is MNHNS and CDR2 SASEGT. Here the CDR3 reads CASSTGQGVNIQYF. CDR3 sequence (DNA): TGTGCCAGCAGTACGGGACAGGGTGTAAACATTCAGTACTTC.

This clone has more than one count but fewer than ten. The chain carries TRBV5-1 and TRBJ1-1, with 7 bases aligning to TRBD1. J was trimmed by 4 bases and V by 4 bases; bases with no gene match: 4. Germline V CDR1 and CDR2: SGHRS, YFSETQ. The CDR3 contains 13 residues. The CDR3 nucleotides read TGCGCCAGCAGCCTACAGGGGCGCACTGAAGCTTTCTTT. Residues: CASSLQGRTEAFF.

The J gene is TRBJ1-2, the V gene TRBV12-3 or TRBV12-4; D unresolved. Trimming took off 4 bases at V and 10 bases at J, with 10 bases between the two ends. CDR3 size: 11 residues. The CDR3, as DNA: TGTGCCAGCAGTTCTCCCGTGGACTACACCTTC. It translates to CASSSPVDYTF.

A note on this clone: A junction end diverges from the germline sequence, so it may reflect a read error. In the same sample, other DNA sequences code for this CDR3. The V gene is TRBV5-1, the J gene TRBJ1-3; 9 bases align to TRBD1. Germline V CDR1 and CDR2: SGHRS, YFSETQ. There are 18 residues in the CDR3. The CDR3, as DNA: TGCGCCAGCAGCTCTCCGGACAGGGGCGGCAACTCTGGGAACACCATATATTTC. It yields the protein CASSSPDRGGNSGNTIYF.

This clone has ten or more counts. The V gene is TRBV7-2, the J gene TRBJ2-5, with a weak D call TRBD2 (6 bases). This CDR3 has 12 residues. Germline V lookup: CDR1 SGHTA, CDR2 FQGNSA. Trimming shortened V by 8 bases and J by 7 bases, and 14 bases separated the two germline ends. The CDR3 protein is CASRLPGGTQYF. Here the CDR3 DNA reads TGTGCCAGCCGCCTACCCGGGGGGACCCAGTACTTC.

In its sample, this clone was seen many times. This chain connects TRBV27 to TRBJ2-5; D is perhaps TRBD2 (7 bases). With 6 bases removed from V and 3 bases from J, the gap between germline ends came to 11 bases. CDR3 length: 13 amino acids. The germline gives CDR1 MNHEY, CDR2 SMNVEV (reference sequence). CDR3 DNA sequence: TGTGCCAGCAGCTGGGGGGGCGAAGAGACCCAGTACTTC. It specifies CASSWGGEETQYF.

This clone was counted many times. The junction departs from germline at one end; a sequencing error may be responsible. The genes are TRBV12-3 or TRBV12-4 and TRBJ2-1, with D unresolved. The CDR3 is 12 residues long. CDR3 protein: CAGSLWGNEQFF. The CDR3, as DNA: TGTGCCGGCAGTTTATGGGGCAATGAGCAGTTCTTC.

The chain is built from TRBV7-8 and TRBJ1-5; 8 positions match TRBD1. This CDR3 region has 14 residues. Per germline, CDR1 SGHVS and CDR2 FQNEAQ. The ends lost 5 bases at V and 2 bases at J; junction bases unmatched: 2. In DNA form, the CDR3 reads TGTGCCAGCAGCCTGGACAGGGGCAATCAGCCCCAGCATTTT. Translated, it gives CASSLDRGNQPQHF.

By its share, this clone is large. As DNA, the CDR3 is TGTGCCAGCAGTTTATACACCCCAGGGGTTGGGGGGGGCTACACCTTC. Its translation: CASSLYTPGVGGGYTF. The V call is TRBV27, the J call TRBJ1-2; D might be TRBD1 (6 bases). The CDR3 has 16 amino acids. Trimming pared 1 base from V and 8 bases from J, leaving 20 bases between. In germline, CDR1 is MNHEY, CDR2 SMNVEV (reference sequence).

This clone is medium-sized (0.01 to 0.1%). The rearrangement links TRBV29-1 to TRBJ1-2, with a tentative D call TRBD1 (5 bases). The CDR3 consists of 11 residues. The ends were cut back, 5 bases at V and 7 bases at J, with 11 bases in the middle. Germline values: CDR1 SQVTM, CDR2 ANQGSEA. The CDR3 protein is CSVWDSSGYTF. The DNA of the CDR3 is TGCAGCGTTTGGGACTCGAGTGGCTACACCTTC.

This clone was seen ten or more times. Here the CDR3 reads CASSQSGTTKPYEQYF. Here the CDR3 DNA reads TGTGCCAGCAGCCAATCCGGGACAACTAAACCCTACGAGCAGTACTTC. The rearrangement uses TRBV14 and TRBJ2-7; D is possibly TRBD1 (6 bases). CDR1 and CDR2 (germline): SGHDN, FVKESK. This CDR3 has 16 residues. Trimming removed 2 bases at V and 2 bases at J, with 16 bases between.

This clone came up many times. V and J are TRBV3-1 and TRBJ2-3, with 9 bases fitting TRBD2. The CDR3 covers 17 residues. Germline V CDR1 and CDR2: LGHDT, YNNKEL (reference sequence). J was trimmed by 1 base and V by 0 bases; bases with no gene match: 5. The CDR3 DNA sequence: TGTGCCAGCAGCCAAGAAGGCGGGGGGGTGGGCACAGATACGCAGTATTTT. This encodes CASSQEGGGVGTDTQYF.

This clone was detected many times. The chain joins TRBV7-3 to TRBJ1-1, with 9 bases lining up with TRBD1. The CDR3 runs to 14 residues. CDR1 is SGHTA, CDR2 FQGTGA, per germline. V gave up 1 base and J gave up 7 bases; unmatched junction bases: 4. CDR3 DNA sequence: TGTGCCAGCAGCTTAAAGGGGACAGGGTATGAAGCTTTCTTT. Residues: CASSLKGTGYEAFF.

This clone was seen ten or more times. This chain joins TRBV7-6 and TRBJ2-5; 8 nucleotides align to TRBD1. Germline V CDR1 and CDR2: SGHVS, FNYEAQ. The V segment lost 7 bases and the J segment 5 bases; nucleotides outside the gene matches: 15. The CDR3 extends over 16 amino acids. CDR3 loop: CASTSQAQGARETQYF. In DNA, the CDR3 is TGTGCCAGCACCTCCCAGGCCCAGGGGGCGCGGGAGACCCAGTACTTC.

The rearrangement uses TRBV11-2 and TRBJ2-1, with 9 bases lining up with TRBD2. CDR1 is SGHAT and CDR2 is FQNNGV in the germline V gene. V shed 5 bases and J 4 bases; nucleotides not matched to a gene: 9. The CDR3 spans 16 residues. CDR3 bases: TGTGCCAGCAGCCAACCGAATAGCGGGAGTTACAATGAGCAGTTCTTC. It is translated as CASSQPNSGSYNEQFF.

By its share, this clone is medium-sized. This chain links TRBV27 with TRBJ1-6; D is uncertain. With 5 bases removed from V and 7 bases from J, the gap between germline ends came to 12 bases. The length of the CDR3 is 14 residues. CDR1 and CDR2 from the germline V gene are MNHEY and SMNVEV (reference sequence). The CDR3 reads CASSPKSRNSPLHF. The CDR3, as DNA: TGTGCCAGCAGTCCTAAATCCAGGAATTCACCCCTCCACTTT.

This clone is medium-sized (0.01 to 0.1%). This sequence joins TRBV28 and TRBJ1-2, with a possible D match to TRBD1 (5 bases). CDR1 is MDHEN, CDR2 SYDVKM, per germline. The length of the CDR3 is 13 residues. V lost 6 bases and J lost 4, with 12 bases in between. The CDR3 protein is CASSLGTGYGYTF. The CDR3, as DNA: TGTGCCAGCAGCCTTGGGACGGGCTATGGCTACACCTTC.

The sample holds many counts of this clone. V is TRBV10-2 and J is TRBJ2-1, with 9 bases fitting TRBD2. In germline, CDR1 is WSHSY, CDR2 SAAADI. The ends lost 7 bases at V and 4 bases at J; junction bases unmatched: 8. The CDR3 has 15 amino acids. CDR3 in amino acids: CASTLKRGVYNEQFF. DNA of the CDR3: TGCGCCAGCACTCTAAAGCGGGGGGTGTACAATGAGCAGTTCTTC.

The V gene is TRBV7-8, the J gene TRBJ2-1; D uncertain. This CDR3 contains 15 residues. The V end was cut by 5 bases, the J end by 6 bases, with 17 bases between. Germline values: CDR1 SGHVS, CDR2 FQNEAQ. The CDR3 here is CASSPRIDSGNEQFF. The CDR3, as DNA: TGTGCCAGCAGCCCTAGGATCGACTCCGGCAATGAGCAGTTCTTC.

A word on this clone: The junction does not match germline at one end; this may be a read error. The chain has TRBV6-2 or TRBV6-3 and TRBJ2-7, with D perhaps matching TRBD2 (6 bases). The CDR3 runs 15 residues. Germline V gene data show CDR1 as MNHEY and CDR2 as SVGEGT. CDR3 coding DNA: TGTGCCAGCAGGCCACGGAGGGGAGCATCCTACGAACAGTACTTC. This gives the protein CASRPRRGASYEQYF.